This T cell receptor (beta chain) was captured in a study of shared clonotypes between healthy human individuals. A few counts support this clone. Naive CD8 cells lacked CD45RO, underwent positive selection for CCR7 and left out terminally differentiated effector memory CD45RA+ cells. Assay: immunoSEQ multiplex PCR; the TCRdb copy retains only in-frame clones and omits some. The table lists about 2.2 million clones, just over 90% of them singletons. Trimming at V came to 6 bases and at J to 4 bases, leaving 4 bases not matched to a gene. Germline CDR1 is PRHDT and CDR2 is FYEKMQ (reference sequence). This CDR3 comprises 13 residues.

The sequenced sample was naive CD8+ T cells from PBMCs. The TCR sequence derives from a man younger than 35 in good health. Some clones in this sample may be carry-over from other donors' samples. The genes are TRBV13 and TRBJ1-1, with 8 bases identical to TRBD1. For the CDR3, the DNA is TGTGCCAGCAGACCGCAGGGGGCCACTGAAGCTTTCTTT. This gives the protein CASRPQGATEAFF.